This TCR beta chain was captured by sequencing in a study of Ad26.COV2.S vaccination and SARS-CoV-2 variants. Study results and limitations: Similar non-spike TCR breadth was observed in recipients of vaccine and of placebo.

Specified treatment: approximately 18 received Ad26.COV2.S at low or high dose, single or two shots; about 5 received placebo; per-sample allocation not given. It was on day 63 after the first vaccine or placebo injection that samples were taken. As for this clone: The target antigen is unknown.

The germline V gene encodes CDR1 SGDLS and CDR2 YYNGEE. The CDR3 length is 17 residues. The V segment lost 4 bases and the J segment 3 bases; nucleotides outside the gene matches: 13. The assay was immunoSEQ multiplex PCR, and TCRdb's table has in-frame clones only and misses some. The table records about 400,000 clones, around 89% of them present only once. The TCR sequence derives from a person between 18 and 65 years old who received the Ad26.COV2.S COVID-19 vaccine or a placebo. The sample consisted of peripheral blood, taken in a trial of Ad26.COV2.S vaccine versus placebo. V and J are TRBV9 and TRBJ2-1; 7 bases fit TRBD2. This chain's CDR3 is CASSPSGAGLGYNEQFF. In nucleotides, the CDR3 is TGTGCCAGCAGCCCCAGCGGGGCGGGGCTGGGCTACAATGAGCAGTTCTTC.